This T cell receptor beta chain was found in a study of blood T cells in healthy people across ages (dated by TCRdb to the mid-2010s). About the investigation overall: In model experiments, template switching captured about one uniquely barcoded TCR beta cDNA molecule for every two T cells. To track age-related changes in TCR beta repertoire diversity, the study relied on deep sequencing normalized with unique cDNA molecular identifiers. The donors were split into four age groups: young (average 16 years), middle-aged (more than 35), aged (over 55) and long-lived (under 90). To avoid experimental bias, donors of different ages were randomly spread across the sequencing lanes. For two donors (one aged 18 to 29 and one aged 80 or older), the study analyzed two additional independent replicas of 1 million unique cDNA reads from the same blood draw.

The CDR3 goes from the cysteine to the phenylalanine over 17 residues. Only the CDR3 DNA is retained, 51 bases long and in frame from the first base. The germline V gene encodes CDR1 LGHNA and CDR2 YNFKEQ. Between the V and J ends, shortened by 1 base and 3 bases respectively, the junction contains 18 bases. Paper-wide results and their limitations: Since profiling was done on bulk unsorted PBMCs, naive and antigen-experienced compartments could not be conclusively compared. Compared with the aged group, the long-lived group had more naive CD4+ T cells, fewer expanded clones and increased TCR diversity, a pattern suggesting age selection. Observed TCR beta diversity per million T cells fell roughly linearly with age, and a significant reduction was already apparent by age around 40. A strong correlation was found between observed TCR beta diversity and the percentage of naive T cells measured by flow cytometry. Donor CMV infection status was unknown, potentially confounding age-related changes in expanded clonotypes. Total diversity estimates from one million sequenced T cells were considered lower bounds and underestimates.

The library was produced with 5' RACE. The sequencer listed for this sample is Illumina HiSeq 2500. A second PCR of roughly 7 to 11 cycles was performed with a sample-barcoded 5' primer and a J-beta primer mix. A template-switch 5' adaptor carrying 12 random nucleotides introduced a unique molecular identifier onto each TCR beta cDNA molecule. Each sample yielded at least 3 million CDR3-containing paired-end reads. First-strand cDNA was synthesized from all RNA with the Mint cDNA synthesis kit, primed by a TRBC-specific oligonucleotide. Following uracil-DNA glycosylase treatment, all cDNA underwent a first 18-cycle PCR with the universal primers M1SS and BC2_uni_R. Concerning the study's data processing: Each sample was normalized by randomly selecting 1 million high-quality reads, each carrying a distinct molecular identifier. Reads sharing molecular identifiers were discarded rather than binned into consensus sequences. MiTCR, with a Q25 quality threshold and the strictest error-elimination algorithm, was used for CDR3 identification, clonotype clustering and error correction. A nonparametric unseen species model with Euler transformation was used to estimate lower-bound total TCR beta diversity. The public reads were run again by TCRdb, first through fastp at Q25 and then through MiXCR, and only productive beta chains were kept. Entries that share a CDR3 protein sequence are merged under the most common genes and DNA. The V and J calls were not made by the authors but by TCRdb's processing. For this sample the table gives 1 million or so distinct CDR3 sequences, of which 40% to 50% were detected only once. 15% to 20% of the sample goes to the ten largest clones.

This clonotype was found a few times. Which antigen it targets is not known. No qualities accompany the bases; no much larger clone lies one base away. The donors were around 39 Caucasian individuals from Russia, aged roughly 6 to 100 years, who were systemically healthy. Around 9.9 milliliters of peripheral blood were collected from each donor into EDTA-treated Vacutainer tubes. Ficoll-Paque density-gradient centrifugation was used to isolate PBMCs, with at least 6.5 million per sample. Total RNA was extracted from PBMCs with Trizol reagent, with at least 5.5 micrograms obtained per sample. The percentages of naive CD45RAhigh/CD27high T cells were determined by flow cytometry on a PBMC aliquot from every donor.

The clonotype originates from a woman aged 55 to 70 in good health. Recombination joined TRBV4-2 with TRBJ2-5, and perhaps TRBD1 as D gene, on 6 matching bases. The sequenced sample was blood. The nucleotide sequence reads TGTGCCAGCAGCCAAGGGAGCACCAGGGGTTCTGAAGAGACCCAGTACTTC. Protein translation: CASSQGSTRGSEETQYF.